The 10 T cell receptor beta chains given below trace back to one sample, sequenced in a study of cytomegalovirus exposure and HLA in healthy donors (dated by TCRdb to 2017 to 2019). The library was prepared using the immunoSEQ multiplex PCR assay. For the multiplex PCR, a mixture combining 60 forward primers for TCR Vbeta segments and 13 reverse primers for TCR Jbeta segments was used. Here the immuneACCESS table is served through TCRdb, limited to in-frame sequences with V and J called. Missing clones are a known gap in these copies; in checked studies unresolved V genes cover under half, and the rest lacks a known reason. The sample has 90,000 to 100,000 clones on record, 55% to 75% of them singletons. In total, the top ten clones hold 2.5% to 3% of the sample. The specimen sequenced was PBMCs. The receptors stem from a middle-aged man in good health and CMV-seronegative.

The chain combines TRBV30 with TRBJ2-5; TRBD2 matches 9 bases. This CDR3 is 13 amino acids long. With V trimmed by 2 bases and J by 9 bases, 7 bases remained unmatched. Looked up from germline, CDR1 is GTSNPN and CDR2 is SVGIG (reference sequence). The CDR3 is CAWSSGGPSSQYF. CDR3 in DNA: TGTGCCTGGAGTAGCGGGGGGCCGTCTTCCCAGTACTTC.

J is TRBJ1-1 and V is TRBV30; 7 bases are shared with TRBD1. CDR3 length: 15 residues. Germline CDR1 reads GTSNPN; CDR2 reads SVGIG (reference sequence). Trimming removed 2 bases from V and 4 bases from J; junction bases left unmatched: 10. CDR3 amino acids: CAWSPGQDIFTEAFF. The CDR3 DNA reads TGTGCCTGGAGTCCCGGACAGGATATTTTCACTGAAGCTTTCTTT.

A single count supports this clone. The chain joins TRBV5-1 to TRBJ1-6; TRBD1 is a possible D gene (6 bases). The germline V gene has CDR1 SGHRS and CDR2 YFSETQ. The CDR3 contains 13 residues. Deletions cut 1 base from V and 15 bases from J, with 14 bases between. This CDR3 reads CASSLTGQKILHF. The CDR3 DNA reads TGCGCCAGCAGCTTGACAGGGCAGAAAATCCTCCACTTT.

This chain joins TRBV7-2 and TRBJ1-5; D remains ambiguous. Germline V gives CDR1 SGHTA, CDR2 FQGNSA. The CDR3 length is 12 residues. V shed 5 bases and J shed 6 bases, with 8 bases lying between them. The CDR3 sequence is CASSDRSQPQHF. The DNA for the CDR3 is TGTGCCAGCAGCGACCGGAGTCAGCCCCAGCATTTT.

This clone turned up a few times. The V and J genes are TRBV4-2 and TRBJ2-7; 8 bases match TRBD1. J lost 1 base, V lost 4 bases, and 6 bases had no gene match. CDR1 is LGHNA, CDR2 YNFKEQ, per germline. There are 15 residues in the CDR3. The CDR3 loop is CASSRGQGSSYEQYF. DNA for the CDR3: TGTGCCAGCAGCCGTGGACAGGGCTCGTCCTACGAGCAGTACTTC.

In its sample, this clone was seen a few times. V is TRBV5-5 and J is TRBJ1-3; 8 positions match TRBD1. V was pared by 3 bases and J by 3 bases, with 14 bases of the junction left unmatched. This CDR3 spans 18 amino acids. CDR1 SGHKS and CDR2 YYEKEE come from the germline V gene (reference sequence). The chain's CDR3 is CASSSRPTQGVFGNTIYF. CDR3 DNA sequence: TGTGCCAGCAGCTCGAGGCCGACACAGGGGGTCTTTGGAAACACCATATATTTT.

The CDR3 coding sequence is TGTGCCAGCAGTTTAGCTCGGGACAGTTCCAGCAATCAGCCCCAGCATTTT. This translates into CASSLARDSSSNQPQHF. The J gene is TRBJ1-5, the V gene TRBV28; 7 bases fit TRBD1. The CDR3 runs 17 residues. Germline lookup yields CDR1 MDHEN and CDR2 SYDVKM. Trimming cost V 2 bases and J 1 base; bases outside gene matches: 8.

This chain's CDR3 is CASSGGTVGNTIYF. CDR3 coding DNA: TGCGCCAGCAGCGGCGGGACCGTTGGAAACACCATATATTTT. The V gene is TRBV5-1, the J gene TRBJ1-3; possibly TRBD1 for D (5 bases). Germline CDR1 SGHRS, CDR2 YFSETQ. Deletions cut 4 bases from V and 3 bases from J, with 11 bases between. CDR3 length: 14 residues. The full variable domain, its missing parts supplied by reference TRBV5-1 and TRBJ1-3, is KAGVTQTPRYLIKTRGQQVTLSCSPISGHRSVSWYQQTPGQGLQFLFEYFSETQRNKGNFPGRFSGRQFSNSRSEMNVSTLELGDSALYLCASSGGTVGNTIYFGEGSWLTVV.

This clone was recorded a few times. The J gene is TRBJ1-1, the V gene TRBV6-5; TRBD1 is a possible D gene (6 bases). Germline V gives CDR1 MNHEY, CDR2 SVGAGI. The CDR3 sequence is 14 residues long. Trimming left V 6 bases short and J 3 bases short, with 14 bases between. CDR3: CASSQGQFYTEAFF. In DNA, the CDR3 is TGTGCCAGCAGCCAAGGACAGTTTTACACTGAAGCTTTCTTT.

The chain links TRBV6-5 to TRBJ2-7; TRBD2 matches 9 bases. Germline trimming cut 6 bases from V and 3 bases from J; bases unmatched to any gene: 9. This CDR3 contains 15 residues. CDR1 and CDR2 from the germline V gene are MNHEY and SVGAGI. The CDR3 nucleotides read TGTGCCAGCAGACCCCCGGGACTAGCTTTCTACGAGCAGTACTTC. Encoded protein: CASRPPGLAFYEQYF.